The 21 T cell receptor beta chains given below trace back to one sample, sequenced in a study of sequential checkpoint blockade in melanoma. The repertoire was sequenced with immunoSEQ multiplex PCR; TCRdb's copy has only in-frame clones and lacks some. The table has about 17,000 clones, roughly 66% seen once. The treatment was: randomized to nivolumab then ipilimumab (arm A) or the reverse (arm B). Material: CD8+ T cells sorted from blood (inferred from file names), obtained from a patient given nivolumab and ipilimumab in sequence. These receptors all stem from a human donor with melanoma.

The CDR3 loop is CASSLVVGGGYTF. The CDR3 DNA is TGTGCCAGCAGCTTAGTCGTCGGGGGTGGCTACACCTTC. The chain couples TRBV7-6 to TRBJ1-2; maybe TRBD1 (5 bases). The CDR3 is 13 residues long. In germline, CDR1 is SGHVS, CDR2 FNYEAQ. Trimming took off 1 base at V and 7 bases at J, with 10 bases between the two ends.

A few counts support this clone. The chain employs TRBV5-8 and TRBJ2-1; 13 bases are shared with TRBD2. The CDR3 sequence is 15 residues long. Losses at the gene ends were 0 bases for V and 8 bases for J; bases not matched to a gene: 2. Germline CDR1 is SGHTS and CDR2 is YDEGEE. This chain's CDR3 is CASSLGLAGGDEQFF. In DNA, the CDR3 is TGTGCCAGCAGCTTGGGACTAGCGGGAGGCGATGAGCAGTTCTTC.

The rearrangement links TRBV19 to TRBJ2-2; 12 positions match TRBD2. The CDR3 totals 18 residues. CDR1 LNHDA and CDR2 SQIVND come from the germline V gene (reference sequence). Trimming removed 7 bases from V and 5 bases from J; junction bases left unmatched: 14. As DNA, the CDR3 is TGTGCCAGTAAAATGTCTCGGGGACTAGCGGGTAGTACCGGGGAGCTGTTTTTT. It yields the protein CASKMSRGLAGSTGELFF.

This clone was counted a few times. J is TRBJ1-1 and V is TRBV4-3, with a weak D call TRBD1 (6 bases). Deletions cut 4 bases from V and 3 bases from J, with 15 bases between. The CDR3 runs 15 residues. Germline CDR1 is LGHNA and CDR2 is YSLEER. This CDR3 reads CASSLRVGADTEAFF. CDR3 coding DNA: TGCGCCAGCAGCCTACGTGTGGGGGCGGACACTGAAGCTTTCTTT.

By share, this clone ranks as medium-sized (0.01 to 0.1%). J is TRBJ1-2 and V is TRBV10-3; 8 positions match TRBD1. This CDR3 spans 13 amino acids. The germline V gene encodes CDR1 ENHRY and CDR2 SYGVKD. V lost 7 bases, J lost 0 bases, and 1 base stayed unmatched. The CDR3 nucleotides are TGTGCCATCACAGGGGGCGCTAACTATGGCTACACCTTC. This gives the protein CAITGGANYGYTF.

The CDR3 DNA follows: TGTGCCAGCAGTTTACGGGGACAGGGGAGGGATACGCAGTATTTT. It specifies CASSLRGQGRDTQYF. The rearrangement links TRBV27 to TRBJ2-3; TRBD1 matches 10 bases. Germline V gene data show CDR1 as MNHEY and CDR2 as SMNVEV (reference sequence). The CDR3 runs 15 residues. The V gene end was trimmed by 2 bases and the J gene end by 6 bases; junction bases not matched to a gene: 5.

The chain has TRBV2 and TRBJ1-3; no clear D. This CDR3 has 15 amino acids. Germline CDR1 SNHLY, CDR2 FYNNEI. Trimming removed 3 bases at V and 3 bases at J, with 12 bases between. CDR3 amino acids: CASSDEGMNGNTIYF. The CDR3 DNA sequence: TGTGCCAGCAGTGACGAGGGTATGAATGGAAACACCATATATTTT.

The chain links TRBV19 to TRBJ1-1; 8 bases are shared with TRBD1. Germline V CDR1 and CDR2: LNHDA, SQIVND (reference sequence). This CDR3 is 15 amino acids long. The J segment lost 1 base and the V segment lost 3 bases, leaving 4 bases of the junction unmatched. The CDR3 protein is CASSIGTGGNTEAFF. CDR3 nucleotide sequence: TGTGCCAGTAGTATTGGAACAGGGGGGAACACTGAAGCTTTCTTT. Full variable domain (missing parts from reference TRBV19 and TRBJ1-1): DGGITQSPKYLFRKEGQNVTLSCEQNLNHDAMYWYRQDPGQGLRLIYYSQIVNDFQKGDIAEGYSVSREKKESFPLTVTSAQKNPTAFYLCASSIGTGGNTEAFFGQGTRLTVV.

Written as DNA, the CDR3 is TGTGCCAGCAGCAAGGGACAGGGCCTCATCTCTGGAAACACCATATATTTT. It yields the protein CASSKGQGLISGNTIYF. The genes are TRBV21-1 and TRBJ1-3; the table's D call, TRBD1, has no DNA check behind it. TRBV21-1 is a pseudogene. The CDR3 is 17 residues long.

The chain combines TRBV5-6 with TRBJ2-4; no clear D gene. V shed 0 bases and J shed 0 bases, with 10 bases lying between them. Germline V gene data show CDR1 as SGHDT and CDR2 as YYEEEE. This CDR3 comprises 16 residues. The CDR3 protein is CASSLGVALAKNIQYF. The CDR3 nucleotides read TGTGCCAGCAGCTTGGGGGTAGCACTAGCCAAAAACATTCAGTACTTC.

J is TRBJ2-5 and V is TRBV13, with a possible D match to TRBD2 (6 bases). The V and J ends lost 4 bases and 5 bases respectively, with 11 bases between them. Germline lookup yields CDR1 PRHDT and CDR2 FYEKMQ (reference sequence). The CDR3 has 13 residues. In nucleotides, the CDR3 is TGTGCCAGCAGCTCCTTAGCGGAGGAGACCCAGTACTTC. This codes for CASSSLAEETQYF.

This clone was found once. The V gene is TRBV25-1, the J gene TRBJ2-7, with 7 positions matching TRBD1. Germline V gives CDR1 MGHDK, CDR2 SYGVNS. The length of the CDR3 is 15 residues. With 6 bases clipped from V and 0 bases from J, the junction kept 8 bases outside the gene matches. The CDR3 loop reads CASRKDRLSSYEQYF. In DNA, the CDR3 is TGTGCCAGCAGGAAGGACAGGTTAAGCTCCTACGAGCAGTACTTC.

The genes are TRBV5-5 and TRBJ2-7; 7 bases align to TRBD1. V was clipped by 0 bases and J by 5 bases; unmatched bases: 5. This CDR3 is built from 14 residues. CDR1 and CDR2 from the germline V gene are SGHKS and YYEKEE (reference sequence). CDR3 region: CASSLGQGVDEQYF. CDR3 sequence (DNA): TGTGCCAGCAGCTTGGGTCAGGGGGTCGACGAGCAGTACTTC.

The chain recombines TRBV5-4 with TRBJ2-7, with D possibly being TRBD1 (5 bases). The germline V gene has CDR1 SGHNT and CDR2 YYREEE (reference sequence). This CDR3 comprises 12 residues. Trimming took off 8 bases at V and 6 bases at J, with 15 bases between the two ends. The CDR3 coding sequence is TGTGCCAGTCGCCCAGGGTCGGGCGAGCAGTACTTC. It translates to CASRPGSGEQYF.

The table lists this clone with a count of one. This rearrangement joins TRBV4-3 to TRBJ2-1, with 11 bases that match TRBD2. Germline CDR1 reads LGHNA; CDR2 reads YSLEER. Losses at the gene ends were 0 bases for V and 0 bases for J; bases not matched to a gene: 1. The CDR3 covers 17 residues. CDR3 nucleotides: TGCGCCAGCAGCCAAGAACTAGCGGGAGTCTCCTACAATGAGCAGTTCTTC. This codes for CASSQELAGVSYNEQFF.

The V gene is TRBV5-6, the J gene TRBJ2-4; the match to TRBD2 covers 8 bases. The CDR3 covers 14 residues. The V and J ends lost 6 bases and 6 bases, in that order; junction bases with no gene match: 8. Germline V gives CDR1 SGHDT, CDR2 YYEEEE. Here the CDR3 DNA reads TGTGCCAGCACCACCGGGACTAGTAGAAACATTCAGTACTTC. This translates into CASTTGTSRNIQYF.

V and J are TRBV7-6 and TRBJ2-1, with a tentative D call TRBD1 (6 bases). Trimming took 6 bases from V and 9 from J, leaving 21 bases between them. This CDR3 has 15 amino acids. Germline values: CDR1 SGHVS, CDR2 FNYEAQ. The CDR3 loop is CASSPGSQGKTEQFF. The CDR3 region has the DNA TGTGCCAGCAGTCCCGGCTCTCAGGGGAAGACTGAGCAGTTCTTC.

The CDR3 is CASSLVGEVTEAFF. In nucleotides, the CDR3 is TGTGCCAGCAGCTTAGTAGGAGAGGTCACTGAAGCTTTCTTT. The V and J genes are TRBV7-8 and TRBJ1-1, with no clear D. Germline V gene lookup returns CDR1 SGHVS and CDR2 FQNEAQ. V lost 1 base and J 4 bases, leaving 10 bases between the germline ends. The CDR3 is 14 residues long.

This clone appeared a few times. CDR3 in amino acids: CASSLGTENTEAFF. CDR3 coding DNA: TGTGCCAGCTCCCTCGGGACAGAGAACACTGAAGCTTTCTTT. The chain carries TRBV6-4 and TRBJ1-1; 7 bases fit TRBD1. V lost 8 bases, J lost 1 base, and 7 bases stayed unmatched. The CDR3 totals 14 residues. Germline V gene sequence: CDR1 MRHNA, CDR2 SNTAGT.

V usage is TRBV14 and J usage is TRBJ1-1, with D possibly matching TRBD1 (6 bases). From germline, CDR1 is SGHDN and CDR2 FVKESK. The CDR3 has 14 residues. V dropped 4 bases and J dropped 7 bases, with 16 bases sitting between them. The CDR3 spells CASSPQQGWVEAFF. In nucleotides, the CDR3 is TGTGCCAGCAGCCCCCAACAGGGATGGGTTGAAGCTTTCTTT.

The rearrangement uses TRBV9 and TRBJ1-4; 7 bases map to TRBD1. Germline CDR1 SGDLS, CDR2 YYNGEE. The length of the CDR3 is 16 residues. V lost 2 bases to trimming and J lost 7 bases; unmatched junction nucleotides: 11. DNA for the CDR3: TGTGCCAGCAGCGTCACAGAAGGGGGCTTGGGTGAAAAACTGTTTTTT. Translating it yields CASSVTEGGLGEKLFF.